The TCR gamma chain under discussion was sequenced for a study of gamma-delta T cells after stem cell transplantation. TCRdb repeated clone calling on the RT-PCR reads with CATT. The data hold approximately 1,300 gamma-chain clones, with more than 45% observed a single time. Source material: gamma-delta T cells. The origin of this receptor is a human donor. It is not recorded whose cells these are; they may come from a transplant donor.

CDR3 nucleotides: TGTGCCACCTGGGCCCCACCGCGGAAACTCTTT. It specifies CATWAPPRKLF. The chain has TRGV8 and TRGJ1 or TRGJ2. The V gene end was trimmed by 5 bases and the J gene end by 12 bases; junction bases not matched to a gene: 10. The CDR3 loop spans 11 amino acids. CDR1 is VENAVY, CDR2 YDSYNSRV, per germline.